This T cell receptor (beta chain) was profiled in a study of cytomegalovirus exposure and HLA in healthy donors. Points from the study as a whole: TCR beta V segments were, for the most part, productive about 87% or about 30% of the time in an earlier analysis. Most sequenced TCRs were rare (though some public TCRs occurred in many donors).

Remarks on this clone: The antigen is unknown.

PCR involved 60 Vbeta and 13 Jbeta primers. Original processing notes: Approximately 86 million unique TCR beta chains, 9 million to 12 million shared, were counted in a later analysis. The repertoire was sequenced with immunoSEQ multiplex PCR; TCRdb's copy has only in-frame clones and lacks some. V and J calls and clone size are given by that table; D and trimming were obtained from the DNA. The sample holds under 200,000 clones, 77% seen once. Deletions cut 1 base from V and 2 bases from J, with 10 bases between. The CDR3 totals 14 residues. Germline V gene sequence: CDR1 SGHRS, CDR2 YFSETQ. This receptor was taken from a middle-aged woman in good health and CMV-seropositive. The rearrangement uses TRBV5-1 and TRBJ2-7; D perhaps matches TRBD2 (5 bases). The sequenced material came from PBMCs. The CDR3 loop is CASSLWESTYEQYF. Here the CDR3 DNA reads TGCGCCAGCAGCTTGTGGGAGAGTACCTACGAGCAGTACTTC.